The source of this T cell receptor (beta chain) is a study of chronic HIV infection and antiretroviral therapy (dated by TCRdb to between 2015 and 2016). The CDR3 holds 15 amino acids from the cysteine to the phenylalanine. The sequence is cut down to CDR3 DNA, 45 bases in frame from base 1. The germline V gene gives CDR1 as MNHEY and CDR2 as SVGEGT. The trim is 6 bases for V and 0 bases for J, with a gap of 11 bases between the germline ends. This clonotype turned up a few times. This clone's antigen is unknown. Base qualities were left out, and no much larger clone turns up one base away. The method behind the library was 5' RACE. Reads for this sample came from an Illumina MiSeq. TCRdb passed the public sequencing reads through fastp at Q25 and MiXCR, retaining productive beta sequences. Each CDR3 protein gets just one entry, which takes the most common genes and DNA from the rows behind it. This sample gives roughly 39,000 distinct CDR3 sequences in total; roughly 8% of them show up just once. 2.9% of the sample is taken by the ten largest.

This chain joins TRBV6-2 or TRBV6-3 to TRBJ2-2; the D gene is possibly TRBD2, with 6 bases matching. The sequence was collected from an adult who had HIV and had not received antiretroviral therapy, or was an uninfected healthy control (not recorded which). The sequenced material came from peripheral blood. The sequenced DNA is TGTGCCAGCAGGAACGGAGGGGCGAACACCGGGGAGCTGTTTTTT. It codes for CASRNGGANTGELFF.